The 29 T cell receptor beta chains below all came from one sample that was sequenced in a study of CD8 T cells in ankylosing spondylitis. TCRdb independently ran MiXCR on the 5' RACE reads; one entry per CDR3 protein. This table has around 180,000 distinct CDR3 sequences, around a sixth appearing once. The specimen was blood, either unsorted or a sorted T cell fraction (not recorded which). These receptors came from a male donor between 5 and 29 years old with ankylosing spondylitis or in good health (not recorded which).

As for this clonotype: A much more abundant neighbour one base away suggests this may be a read error. The chain couples TRBV19 to TRBJ2-2; TRBD1 aligns across 8 bases. The CDR3 totals 14 residues. The germline V gene encodes CDR1 LNHDA and CDR2 SQIVND (reference sequence). In DNA, the CDR3 is TGTGCCAGTAGCCTGACAGGGGCCGCCGGGGAGCTGTGTTTT. Its translation is CASSLTGAAGELCF.

This clonotype showed up just a few times. The V gene is TRBV29-1, the J gene TRBJ2-3, with unresolved D. V was shortened by 5 bases and J by 0 bases, with 3 bases between the two germline ends. The CDR3 is 11 residues long. Germline V gives CDR1 SQVTM, CDR2 ANQGSEA. The CDR3 DNA reads TGCAGCGTTCATAGCACAGATACGCAGTATTTT. Its protein product is CSVHSTDTQYF.

This clonotype was picked up many times. The CDR3 sequence: CSARPSTLVMNTEAFF. The CDR3, as DNA: TGCAGTGCCCGTCCATCCACCTTAGTGATGAACACTGAAGCTTTCTTT. The chain couples TRBV20-1 to TRBJ1-1; D gene unclear. The germline V gene encodes CDR1 DFQATT and CDR2 SNEGSKA (reference sequence). Trimming pared 6 bases from V and 0 bases from J, leaving 20 bases between. The CDR3 contains 16 residues.

This clonotype has a single count. The V and J genes are TRBV4-1 and TRBJ1-1; unclear D gene. Per germline, CDR1 MGHRA and CDR2 YSYEKL. This CDR3 is 15 amino acids long. The V end was cut by 3 bases, the J end by 1 base, with 12 bases between. The CDR3 protein is CASSHRSVPNTEAFF. The CDR3 DNA sequence: TGCGCCAGCAGCCATCGTTCGGTTCCGAACACTGAAGCTTTCTTT.

The chain links TRBV5-4 to TRBJ2-7; TRBD2 matches 7 bases. Germline V gene sequence: CDR1 SGHNT, CDR2 YYREEE (reference sequence). The CDR3 totals 16 residues. V shed 0 bases and J 3 bases; nucleotides not matched to a gene: 9. The CDR3 reads CASSLAGVAGVYEQYF. In DNA form, the CDR3 reads TGTGCCAGCAGCTTGGCGGGAGTAGCGGGTGTCTACGAGCAGTACTTC. The complete variable domain, with remaining parts taken from reference TRBV5-4 and TRBJ2-7, reads ETGVTQSPTHLIKTRGQQVTLRCSSQSGHNTVSWYQQALGQGPQFIFQYYREEENGRGNFPPRFSGLQFPNYSSELNVNALELDDSALYLCASSLAGVAGVYEQYFGPGTRLTVT.

This clonotype occurred many times. The gene calls are TRBV19 and TRBJ2-2; D remains ambiguous. The germline gives CDR1 LNHDA, CDR2 SQIVND (reference sequence). The CDR3 loop spans 13 amino acids. The V gene lost 4 bases and the J gene lost 6 bases, with 9 bases spanning the gap. The CDR3 DNA sequence: TGTGCCAGTAGTAAGAGGCCTCCCGGGGAGCTGTTTTTT. Protein product: CASSKRPPGELFF.

Many counts were recorded for this clonotype. The V call is TRBV12-3 or TRBV12-4, the J call TRBJ1-6; 9 positions match TRBD1. The junction had 14 bases not matched to a gene; V was cut back by 3 bases and J by 14 bases. The CDR3 covers 16 residues. The CDR3 coding sequence is TGTGCCAGCAGTTTTTTTCCGGGACAGGGTAATCTGGCCCTCCACTTT. It yields the protein CASSFFPGQGNLALHF.

This clonotype was found many times. The chain joins TRBV5-1 to TRBJ1-1; D uncertain. The CDR3 has 14 amino acids. Germline V CDR1 and CDR2: SGHRS, YFSETQ. The V end was cut by 0 bases, the J end by 2 bases, with 8 bases between. The CDR3 sequence: CASSLEYGNTEAFF. In DNA form, the CDR3 reads TGCGCCAGCAGCTTGGAGTACGGAAACACTGAAGCTTTCTTT.

Many counts were recorded for this clonotype. The V and J genes are TRBV4-2 and TRBJ2-5; weak D call: TRBD2 (5 bases). Per the germline V gene, CDR1 is LGHNA and CDR2 is YNFKEQ. CDR3 length: 14 residues. V was shortened by 4 bases and J by 5 bases, with 14 bases between the two germline ends. The CDR3 loop reads CASSRKEGSETQYF. CDR3 coding DNA: TGTGCCAGCAGCCGGAAAGAGGGAAGTGAGACCCAGTACTTC.

In this sample, this clonotype turned up many times. This chain joins TRBV12-3 or TRBV12-4 and TRBJ1-1; 8 bases line up with TRBD1. The length of the CDR3 is 16 residues. Germline trimming cut 4 bases from V and 7 bases from J; bases unmatched to any gene: 14. The CDR3 reads CASSSVRDRYYDEAFF. Here the CDR3 DNA reads TGTGCCAGCAGTTCCGTTCGGGACAGGTACTACGATGAAGCTTTCTTT.

Ten or more counts support this clonotype. This sequence joins TRBV6-2 or TRBV6-3 and TRBJ2-3; tentative D call: TRBD1 (5 bases). Germline V gene lookup returns CDR1 MNHEY and CDR2 SVGEGT. The V end lost 2 bases, the J end lost 7 bases, and 10 bases lay between the germline ends. The CDR3 length is 13 residues. The CDR3 loop is CASSYRQHHTQYF. The CDR3 DNA sequence: TGTGCCAGCAGTTACAGACAGCACCATACGCAGTATTTT.

This clonotype was recorded many times. The gene calls are TRBV30 and TRBJ1-1, with 10 bases aligning to TRBD1. J gave up 4 bases and V 2 bases, and 4 bases lay outside the gene matches. Per the germline V gene, CDR1 is GTSNPN and CDR2 is SVGIG (reference sequence). CDR3 size: 14 residues. The CDR3 nucleotides read TGTGCCTGGAGTTCGACAGGGGGCGGCACTGAAGCTTTCTTT. Its translation: CAWSSTGGGTEAFF.

Many counts were recorded for this clonotype. The rearrangement joins TRBV24-1 to TRBJ2-2; 10 bases agree with TRBD1. The CDR3 runs 14 residues. J was trimmed by 4 bases and V by 7 bases; bases with no gene match: 2. Germline V CDR1 and CDR2: KGHDR, SFDVKD. The CDR3 region has the DNA TGTGCCACCAGGACAGGGGGCATCACCGGGGAGCTGTTTTTT. Protein sequence: CATRTGGITGELFF.

The sample holds a few counts of this clonotype. This chain links TRBV5-1 with TRBJ2-3; D may be TRBD1 (5 bases). V lost 3 bases and J 2 bases, leaving 7 bases between the germline ends. The V gene's germline CDR1 is SGHRS and CDR2 YFSETQ. The CDR3 spans 13 residues. The CDR3 loop is CASSSDITDTQYF. The CDR3, as DNA: TGCGCCAGCAGCTCGGACATCACAGATACGCAGTATTTT.

The table lists this clonotype with many counts. The V gene is TRBV12-3 or TRBV12-4, the J gene TRBJ2-1; 10 nucleotides agree with TRBD2. Losses at the gene ends were 7 bases for V and 10 bases for J; bases not matched to a gene: 4. The CDR3 totals 12 residues. This CDR3 is CASTVSGREQFF. The CDR3 coding sequence is TGTGCCAGCACCGTTAGCGGGAGGGAGCAGTTCTTC.

The sample holds many counts of this clonotype. V and J are TRBV27 and TRBJ1-6; D is ambiguous. There are 12 residues in the CDR3. CDR1 and CDR2 from the germline V gene are MNHEY and SMNVEV (reference sequence). Trimming pared 7 bases from V and 0 bases from J, leaving 1 base between. CDR3 coding DNA: TGTGCCAGCAACTCCTATAATTCACCCCTCCACTTT. As protein: CASNSYNSPLHF.

At least ten counts were recorded for this clonotype. The gene calls are TRBV12-3 or TRBV12-4 and TRBJ1-2, with D tentatively TRBD1 (6 bases). The CDR3 is 14 residues long. V gave up 4 bases and J gave up 2 bases, with 11 bases separating them. DNA of the CDR3: TGTGCCAGCAGTTCGCAGGGGAAAAACTATGGCTACACCTTC. Its protein product is CASSSQGKNYGYTF.

This clonotype was recorded at least ten times. The chain is built from TRBV7-2 and TRBJ1-1, with no clear D. Germline values: CDR1 SGHTA, CDR2 FQGNSA. This CDR3 is 14 amino acids long. With 7 bases removed from V and 6 bases from J, the gap between germline ends came to 18 bases. The DNA of the CDR3 is TGTGCCAGCACCCTAGCGGCCCCCGGGGCTGAAGCTTTCTTT. Translation gives CASTLAAPGAEAFF.

This clonotype is medium-sized within its sample. The gene calls are TRBV28 and TRBJ2-3, with TRBD2 identical over 9 bases. Per the germline V gene, CDR1 is MDHEN and CDR2 is SYDVKM. CDR3 length equals 15 residues. Trimming cost V 2 bases and J 4 bases; bases outside gene matches: 4. The CDR3 sequence: CASSLEASGADTQYF. The CDR3 DNA is TGTGCCAGCAGTTTAGAGGCTAGCGGGGCAGATACGCAGTATTTT.

This clonotype was found many times. Here the CDR3 DNA reads TGTGCCAGCAGTGACAACAGGGGCGGGGAGCTGTTTTTT. Residues: CASSDNRGGELFF. This sequence joins TRBV6-4 and TRBJ2-2, with TRBD1 identical over 7 bases. The CDR3 has 13 amino acids. V lost 2 bases to trimming and J lost 7 bases; unmatched junction nucleotides: 1. Per germline, CDR1 MRHNA and CDR2 SNTAGT.

As regards this clonotype: A much larger clone differs by one base, so this may be a read error. The gene calls are TRBV3-1 and TRBJ2-1; D gene uncertain. V was pared by 3 bases and J by 9 bases, with 24 bases between. This CDR3 has 17 amino acids. Looked up from germline, CDR1 is LGHDT and CDR2 is YNNKEL (reference sequence). The CDR3 loop is CASSQVARRLQKGEQFF. The CDR3 nucleotides read TGTGCCAGCAGCCAGGTGGCACGACGACTTCAGAAGGGTGAGCAGTTCTTC.

This clonotype was seen repeatedly, ten times or more. CDR3 protein: CASSSPSGRGPDTQYF. CDR3 coding DNA: TGTGCCAGCAGCTCCCCTAGCGGGCGGGGGCCAGATACGCAGTATTTT. The rearrangement uses TRBV7-4 and TRBJ2-3, with 8 positions matching TRBD2. The ends lost 4 bases at V and 4 bases at J; junction bases unmatched: 10. In germline, CDR1 is SGHVT, CDR2 SQSDAQ. This CDR3 is built from 16 residues.

This clonotype showed up many times. V and J are TRBV12-3 or TRBV12-4 and TRBJ2-2; the D call may be TRBD1 or TRBD2 (7 bases each). This CDR3 is built from 14 residues. Trimming took off 5 bases at V and 5 bases at J, with 12 bases between the two ends. CDR3 bases: TGTGCCAGCAGTCGACAGGGAGGGACCGGGGAGCTGTTTTTT. It codes for CASSRQGGTGELFF.

A few counts support this clonotype. The chain employs TRBV13 and TRBJ2-1, with 12 bases fitting TRBD1. Germline V gene data show CDR1 as PRHDT and CDR2 as FYEKMQ (reference sequence). After removal of 5 bases from V and 9 bases from J, the junction contained 8 bases not matched to a gene. The CDR3 has 15 residues. In nucleotides, the CDR3 is TGTGCCAGCAGCCCTCGGGACAGGGGGCGGGGTGAGCAGTTCTTC. As protein: CASSPRDRGRGEQFF.

The chain carries TRBV2 and TRBJ2-1; no definite D call. The CDR3 extends over 14 amino acids. V lost 2 bases, J lost 3 bases, and 8 bases lay in between. Germline V gene lookup returns CDR1 SNHLY and CDR2 FYNNEI. CDR3 DNA sequence: TGTGCCAGCAGTGAACAGCTTGTCTACAATGAGCAGTTCTTC. It is translated as CASSEQLVYNEQFF.

This clonotype was counted only a few times. This chain connects TRBV20-1 to TRBJ1-5, with a possible D match to TRBD1 (5 bases). Looked up from germline, CDR1 is DFQATT and CDR2 is SNEGSKA (reference sequence). The V end was cut by 3 bases, the J end by 2 bases, with 11 bases between. The CDR3 extends over 14 amino acids. The CDR3 reads CSASGPGRNQPQHF. For the CDR3, the DNA is TGCAGTGCTAGTGGGCCAGGGCGCAATCAGCCCCAGCATTTT.

There are many counts of this clonotype. The chain has TRBV6-6 and TRBJ2-7, with D maybe TRBD1 (6 bases). Germline loops: CDR1 MNHNY, CDR2 SVGAGI (reference sequence). This CDR3 spans 17 amino acids. Trimming stripped 0 bases from V and 0 bases from J, with 15 bases between. The CDR3 is CASSYSGQGQSSYEQYF. The CDR3 nucleotides are TGTGCCAGCAGTTACTCGGGCCAGGGGCAGAGCTCCTACGAGCAGTACTTC.

This clonotype was counted many times. This chain uses TRBV6-2 or TRBV6-3 with TRBJ2-7, with D perhaps TRBD2 (5 bases). Looked up from germline, CDR1 is MNHEY and CDR2 is SVGEGT. The length of the CDR3 is 13 residues. Trimming pared 2 bases from V and 4 bases from J, leaving 9 bases between. CDR3 loop: CASSYGGRYEQYF. CDR3 nucleotide sequence: TGTGCCAGCAGTTACGGAGGACGGTACGAGCAGTACTTC.

In this sample, this clonotype turned up many times. The V gene is TRBV4-2, the J gene TRBJ2-7; D gene uncertain. CDR1 is LGHNA and CDR2 is YNFKEQ in the germline V gene. The CDR3 is 18 residues long. The V end lost 1 base, the J end lost 4 bases, and 23 bases lay between the germline ends. CDR3 loop: CASSQAISGRSRSYEQYF. The CDR3, as DNA: TGTGCCAGCAGCCAAGCAATATCGGGCAGGAGTAGATCTTACGAGCAGTACTTC.